This entry lists 15 T cell receptor beta chains sequenced from one sample in a study of Ad26.COV2.S vaccination and SARS-CoV-2 variants. Clones were sequenced by immunoSEQ multiplex PCR, and TCRdb holds only the in-frame ones, with some missing. The data show around 380,000 clones, 70% to 90% seen once. Sample treatment: 15 to 20 received Ad26.COV2.S at low or high dose, single or two shots; about 5 received placebo; per-sample allocation not given. Day 63 after the first vaccine or placebo injection was the time point for sampling. The sample consisted of peripheral blood, taken in a trial of Ad26.COV2.S vaccine versus placebo. The receptor source for this set is a person between 18 and 65 years old who received the Ad26.COV2.S COVID-19 vaccine or a placebo.

The chain joins TRBV6-6 to TRBJ2-2; D is possibly TRBD2 (5 bases). With 3 bases removed from V and 6 bases from J, the gap between germline ends came to 8 bases. Per germline, CDR1 MNHNY and CDR2 SVGAGI (reference sequence). The CDR3 covers 13 residues. The CDR3 sequence is CASSYRRAGELFF. The CDR3 nucleotides read TGTGCCAGCAGTTATCGGCGGGCCGGGGAGCTGTTTTTT.

This sequence joins TRBV3-1 (or the pseudogene TRBV3-2) and TRBJ1-2; D not resolved. This CDR3 is built from 16 residues. Trimming pared 0 bases from V and 6 bases from J, leaving 17 bases between. CDR1 is LGHDT and CDR2 is YNNKEL in the germline V gene (reference sequence). The CDR3 DNA reads TGTGCCAGCAGCCAAGATTCGGCGGACCGTGGAGATGGCTACACCTTC. Protein product: CASSQDSADRGDGYTF.

CDR3 DNA sequence: TGTGCCAGCAGTTACTCAATGACGGTGAACACCGGGGAGCTGTTTTTT. This sequence encodes CASSYSMTVNTGELFF. J is TRBJ2-2 and V is TRBV6-2 or TRBV6-3; D unclear. The CDR3 consists of 16 residues. V was pared by 0 bases and J by 1 base, with 9 bases between. CDR1 is MNHEY, CDR2 SVGEGT, per germline.

This clone was observed once. The chain joins TRBV4-2 to TRBJ2-5; possible D gene TRBD1, 6 bases. The tail of the sequence fits TRBJ2-7 better, so the J call may be wrong. CDR1 is LGHNA, CDR2 YNFKEQ, per germline. This CDR3 has 17 amino acids. The CDR3 bases are TGTGCCAGCAGCCAAGAGCCCAGGGGTGGGCACTACGACGAGCAGTACTTC. This translates into CASSQEPRGGHYDEQYF.

The V and J genes are TRBV6-4 and TRBJ2-2, with D possibly being TRBD1 or TRBD2 (6 bases each). The V and J ends lost 6 bases and 5 bases respectively, with 13 bases between them. Germline loops: CDR1 MRHNA, CDR2 SNTAGT. The CDR3 has 14 residues. CDR3 residues: CASSRQEGTGELFF. CDR3 DNA: TGTGCCAGCAGCCGACAGGAGGGAACCGGGGAGCTGTTTTTT.

V and J are TRBV5-4 and TRBJ2-3; 7 bases are a match to TRBD1. The germline V gene encodes CDR1 SGHNT and CDR2 YYREEE (reference sequence). This CDR3 comprises 15 residues. Losses at the gene ends were 1 base for V and 3 bases for J; bases not matched to a gene: 5. In DNA, the CDR3 is TGTGCCAGCAGCTTGAGCGACAGGGAGACAGATACGCAGTATTTT. Its protein product is CASSLSDRETDTQYF.

The chain has TRBV11-2 and TRBJ2-5; 11 bases are a match to TRBD1. The junction had 2 bases not matched to a gene; V was cut back by 0 bases and J by 5 bases. The germline gives CDR1 SGHAT, CDR2 FQNNGV. The CDR3 has 15 amino acids. DNA for the CDR3: TGTGCCAGCAGCTTAGAGGGGGACAGGGGGGAGACCCAGTACTTC. Its protein product is CASSLEGDRGETQYF.

The V and J genes are TRBV6-2 or TRBV6-3 and TRBJ2-7, with 7 bases lining up with TRBD2. The ends lost 2 bases at V and 1 base at J; junction bases unmatched: 8. The CDR3 is 16 amino acids. Germline CDR1 is MNHEY and CDR2 is SVGEGT. CDR3 protein: CASSYGAGRPSYEQYF. For the CDR3, the DNA is TGTGCCAGCAGTTACGGAGCGGGACGCCCTTCCTACGAGCAGTACTTC.

The gene calls are TRBV11-2 and TRBJ2-1; D call uncertain. Between the trimmed V and J ends, which lost 4 bases and 9 bases, there was a span of 7 bases. The germline gives CDR1 SGHAT, CDR2 FQNNGV. The length of the CDR3 is 11 residues. CDR3 in amino acids: CASSYLGEQFF. DNA for the CDR3: TGTGCCAGCAGCTACCTGGGTGAGCAGTTCTTC.

Remarks on this clone: In the same sample, other DNA sequences code for this CDR3. The genes are TRBV30 and TRBJ1-3; no clear D gene. V was pared by 2 bases and J by 3 bases, with 5 bases between. This CDR3 region has 12 residues. CDR1 and CDR2 (germline): GTSNPN, SVGIG (reference sequence). The CDR3 is CAWSSSGNTIYF. CDR3 DNA sequence: TGTGCCTGGAGTAGTAGTGGAAACACCATATATTTT.

This clone has only a few counts. This chain links TRBV7-2 with TRBJ1-4, with TRBD1 matching over 7 bases. V lost 5 bases and J lost 7; bases outside the gene matches: 7. This CDR3 spans 14 amino acids. Germline V CDR1 and CDR2: SGHTA, FQGNSA. The CDR3 nucleotides read TGTGCCAGCAGCCTTACAGGGGAGGGTGAAAAACTGTTTTTT. Translating it yields CASSLTGEGEKLFF.

This chain uses TRBV19 with TRBJ1-1; 10 nucleotides agree with TRBD1. Germline lookup yields CDR1 LNHDA and CDR2 SQIVND (reference sequence). V lost 4 bases to trimming and J lost 2 bases; unmatched junction nucleotides: 4. The CDR3 runs to 15 residues. For the CDR3, the DNA is TGTGCCAGTAGTACTAGACAGGGGGCAAACACTGAAGCTTTCTTT. Its translation: CASSTRQGANTEAFF.

This clone has a single count. The genes are TRBV19 and TRBJ2-5; 7 bases align to TRBD1. V shed 3 bases, J shed 1 base, and the junction held 2 bases outside the gene matches. Germline V gene lookup returns CDR1 LNHDA and CDR2 SQIVND (reference sequence). The CDR3 contains 14 residues. The CDR3: CASSIRDSQETQYF. The CDR3, as DNA: TGTGCCAGTAGTATCCGGGACAGCCAAGAGACCCAGTACTTC.

Only one count was recorded for this clone. The V gene is TRBV11-2, the J gene TRBJ2-1; the D gene could be TRBD1 or TRBD2 (5 bases each). The V gene lost 5 bases and the J gene lost 8 bases, with 16 bases spanning the gap. This CDR3 region has 14 residues. The germline gives CDR1 SGHAT, CDR2 FQNNGV. Here the CDR3 reads CASSGRDRNDEQFF. CDR3 bases: TGTGCCAGCAGCGGCCGGGACCGTAATGATGAGCAGTTCTTC.

The chain has TRBV19 and TRBJ1-4; 7 nucleotides line up with TRBD1. The CDR3 loop spans 14 amino acids. V was pared by 9 bases and J by 0 bases, with 4 bases of the junction left unmatched. Germline loops: CDR1 LNHDA, CDR2 SQIVND (reference sequence). This CDR3 is CASRDRATNEKLFF. The CDR3 nucleotides are TGTGCCAGCAGGGACAGAGCAACTAATGAAAAACTGTTTTTT.